This TCR beta chain was documented in a study of cytomegalovirus exposure and HLA in healthy donors. The wider study: Across around 400 genotyped donors, about 80% landed in the Caucasian-associated ancestry cluster.

The PCR employed 60 Vbeta primers together with 13 Jbeta primers. Clones were sequenced by immunoSEQ multiplex PCR, and TCRdb holds only the in-frame ones, with some missing. The data contain roughly 160,000 clones, 80% of them singletons. V lost 1 base, J lost 1 base, and 4 bases stayed unmatched. The CDR3 is 17 amino acids. CDR1 and CDR2 from the germline V gene are SGHRS and YFSETQ. With respect to this clone: What it binds is not known.

Study-level findings and limits: An analysis done earlier found most TCR beta V segments productive about 90% or about 30% of the time. Later analysis associated a missense DCLRE1C variant with TCR beta V- and J-gene trimming.

Donors were ostensibly healthy at sampling, although undocumented immune exposures were probable. The V call is TRBV5-1, the J call TRBJ2-6; 8 nucleotides align to TRBD2. Sequenced input: PBMCs. This receptor was obtained from a man younger than 40 in good health and CMV-seronegative. CDR3 sequence reads: CASSLWRGVSGANVLTF. DNA for the CDR3: TGCGCCAGCAGCTTGTGGCGGGGGGTATCTGGGGCCAACGTCCTGACTTTC.